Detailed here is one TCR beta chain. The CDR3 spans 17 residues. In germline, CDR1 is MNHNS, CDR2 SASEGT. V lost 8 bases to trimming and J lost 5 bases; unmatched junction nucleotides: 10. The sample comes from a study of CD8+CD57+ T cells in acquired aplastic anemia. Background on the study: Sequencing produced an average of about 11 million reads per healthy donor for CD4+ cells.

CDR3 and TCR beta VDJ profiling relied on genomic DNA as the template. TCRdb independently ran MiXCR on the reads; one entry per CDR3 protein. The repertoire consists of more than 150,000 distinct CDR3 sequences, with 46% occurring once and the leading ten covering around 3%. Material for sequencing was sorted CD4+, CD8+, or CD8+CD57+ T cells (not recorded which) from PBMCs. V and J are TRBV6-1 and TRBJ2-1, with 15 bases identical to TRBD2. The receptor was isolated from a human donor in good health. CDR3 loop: CASRVLGLAGGHNEQFF. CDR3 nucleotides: TGTGCCAGCCGAGTCTTGGGACTAGCGGGGGGACACAATGAGCAGTTCTTC.